Listed below are T cell receptor beta chains from one sample, sequenced in a study of T cell responses to AZD1222 COVID-19 vaccine. The data were produced by immunoSEQ multiplex PCR, yet TCRdb's version contains in-frame clones alone and is incomplete. Among 200,000 or so clones listed, 85% to 90% were seen once. The specimen was peripheral blood, collected on day 0 of MenACWY control vaccination. These receptors came from an adult in good health. Each CDR3 is given with its conserved first and last residue. D genes are given only for firm matches. Clone size is not always given. Where it is, it says once, few, many or a class for expanded clones.

CDR3nt: TGTGCCAGTAGATTGACAGGGAACAATCAGCCCCAGCATTTT; CDR3aa: CASRLTGNNQPQHF; d_gene: TRBD1; v_gene: TRBV19; j_gene: TRBJ1-5; abundance: -
CDR3nt: TGTGCCAGCAGCCCGCAAAGGAAAACAGATACGCAGTATTTT; CDR3aa: CASSPQRKTDTQYF; d_gene: -; v_gene: TRBV3-1/TRBV3-2; j_gene: TRBJ2-3; abundance: -
CDR3nt: TGTGCCAGTAGTAGTATATCCCAGGGCGGGACCCAGTACTTC; CDR3aa: CASSSISQGGTQYF; d_gene: -; v_gene: TRBV19; j_gene: TRBJ2-5; abundance: -
CDR3nt: TGTGCCAGCAGCCCAAAGGGCCTAGAGGGAAGGTACACCTTC; CDR3aa: CASSPKGLEGRYTF; d_gene: -; v_gene: TRBV7-2; j_gene: TRBJ1-2; abundance: -
CDR3nt: TGCAGCGTTGAAGTTCCGGGGGCACCCCTCCACTTT; CDR3aa: CSVEVPGAPLHF; d_gene: -; v_gene: TRBV29-1; j_gene: TRBJ1-6; abundance: once
CDR3nt: TGTGCTAGCAGCCTCGCCGGGTCCTCCACGGAGACCCAGTACTTC; CDR3aa: CASSLAGSSTETQYF; d_gene: -; v_gene: TRBV7-7; j_gene: TRBJ2-5; abundance: -
CDR3nt: TGTGCCAGCAGTTTCAGGGGTGATACGCAGTATTTT; CDR3aa: CASSFRGDTQYF; d_gene: -; v_gene: TRBV27; j_gene: TRBJ2-3; abundance: -
CDR3nt: TGTGCCACCAGTGATTTAAGTTTACAGCGAAATAGGGGATCCGCCGGAAACACCATATATTTT; CDR3aa: CATSDLSLQRNRGSAGNTIYF; d_gene: -; v_gene: TRBV24-1; j_gene: TRBJ1-3; abundance: -
CDR3nt: TGTGCCAGTACCGGGAGCAGGGACAGGGGAAGATTCGGCACTGAAGCTTTCTTT; CDR3aa: CASTGSRDRGRFGTEAFF; d_gene: TRBD1; v_gene: TRBV19; j_gene: TRBJ1-1; abundance: -
CDR3nt: TGCGCCAGCAGCTCCGGGGTCGGGAGCACAGATACGCAGTATTTT; CDR3aa: CASSSGVGSTDTQYF; d_gene: -; v_gene: TRBV5-1; j_gene: TRBJ2-3; abundance: -
CDR3nt: TGTGCCAGCAGCTTAGCGAGGGGTGGCTCCTACAATGAGCAGTTCTTC; CDR3aa: CASSLARGGSYNEQFF; d_gene: -; v_gene: TRBV7-6; j_gene: TRBJ2-1; abundance: -
CDR3nt: TGTGCCAGCAGCCGGGACTGGGGACCCCTCCACTTT; CDR3aa: CASSRDWGPLHF; d_gene: -; v_gene: TRBV5-5; j_gene: TRBJ1-6; abundance: -
CDR3nt: TGTGCCAGCAGCGCCACAAAAGGGGGGGACAGCGCCTTCAATGAGCAGTTCTTC; CDR3aa: CASSATKGGDSAFNEQFF; d_gene: -; v_gene: TRBV28; j_gene: TRBJ2-1; abundance: -
CDR3nt: TGTGCCTGGGCTCGGTCTCGCTTATTTAATTCACCCCTCCACTTT; CDR3aa: CAWARSRLFNSPLHF; d_gene: -; v_gene: TRBV30; j_gene: TRBJ1-6; abundance: -
CDR3nt: TGCAGCGTTCAAGTGGGATGGAACACCGGGGAGCTGTTTTTT; CDR3aa: CSVQVGWNTGELFF; d_gene: -; v_gene: TRBV29-1; j_gene: TRBJ2-2; abundance: -
CDR3nt: TGTGCCAGCAGCCTGTTGGGGGGACTCACAGATACGCAGTATTTT; CDR3aa: CASSLLGGLTDTQYF; d_gene: -; v_gene: TRBV14; j_gene: TRBJ2-3; abundance: -
CDR3nt: TGTGCCAGTAGTATAGGAGACCGTGCTGGGGGCTACACCTTC; CDR3aa: CASSIGDRAGGYTF; d_gene: -; v_gene: TRBV19; j_gene: TRBJ1-2; abundance: -
CDR3nt: TGTGCCAGTAGTATTGCAGGGAGCACTGAAGCTTTCTTT; CDR3aa: CASSIAGSTEAFF; d_gene: -; v_gene: TRBV19; j_gene: TRBJ1-1; abundance: -